This TCR beta chain derives from a study of cytomegalovirus exposure and HLA in healthy donors. Broader study findings: Subsequent analysis revealed that first-cohort TCR clusters tended to co-occur in the roughly 120 validation repertoires.

Here immunoSEQ multiplex PCR was the method, and the copy in TCRdb shows in-frame clones only, minus some. The table lists 250,000 to 400,000 clones, 87% of them singletons. Donors came from a validation cohort of over a hundred subjects, distinct from the first 666-subject cohort. This clone was seen many times. The antigen remains undetermined. The sequenced material came from PBMCs. The receptor's source is a young woman in good health and CMV-seropositive.

DNA for the CDR3: TGTGCCAGCAGTGAAGGACAGGGGGCTGAAAAACTGTTTTTT. Its protein product is CASSEGQGAEKLFF. The chain carries TRBV6-1 and TRBJ1-4; 10 nucleotides match TRBD1. The CDR3 is 14 residues long. Germline V gene lookup returns CDR1 MNHNS and CDR2 SASEGT. The junction had 0 bases not matched to a gene; V was cut back by 1 base and J by 7 bases.